These T cell receptor beta chains were read from a single sample in a study of blood T cell repertoires in COVID-19. Profiled with immunoSEQ multiplex PCR; TCRdb holds only in-frame clones, not every one. The table includes hundreds of thousands of clones, around 91% detected once. Sample: peripheral blood. All receptors come from a woman under 30 who had recovered from COVID-19. CDR3s include the opening cysteine and the closing phenylalanine or tryptophan.

j_gene	v_gene	CDR3aa
TRBJ2-2	TRBV19	CASSIQGYTGELFF
TRBJ2-1	TRBV10-3	CAISGDRVNEQFF
TRBJ1-6	TRBV4-3	CASSHPPLAGTLHSPLHF
TRBJ1-1	TRBV2	CASRGQGMGTEAFF
TRBJ2-4	TRBV5-8	CASSPGRQGRGHIQYF
TRBJ2-2	TRBV19	CASSTGTADTGELFF
TRBJ2-2	TRBV5-4	CASSLAQNTGELFF
TRBJ2-2	TRBV14	CASSPLFRGHDMNTGELFF
TRBJ2-1	TRBV6-4	CASSDSGQSSYNEQFF
TRBJ2-4	TRBV19	CASSLPDRVRNIQYF
TRBJ1-2	TRBV27	CASSKENYGYTF
TRBJ2-1	TRBV5-1	CASKGGLAGGSSSYNEQFF
TRBJ1-6	TRBV7-2	CASSFRQGGSPLHF
TRBJ1-4	TRBV19	CASSPTGGQVAGEKLFF
TRBJ2-3	TRBV9	CASSVPRQGVSIDTQYF
TRBJ2-2	TRBV6-6	CASRRTAGVSTGELFF
TRBJ2-1	TRBV3-1/TRBV3-2	CASSPLNNEQFF
TRBJ1-1	TRBV29-1	CSVRTGSLTEAFF
TRBJ2-4	TRBV11-2	CASSAGGLAKNIQYF
TRBJ2-3	TRBV19	CASSIRPAADTQYF
TRBJ2-1	TRBV14	CASSQRTGAPQIYNEQFF
TRBJ2-5	TRBV9	CASSLRGQGYQETQYF
TRBJ2-5	TRBV5-1	CASSLVRAETQYF
TRBJ1-1	TRBV5-1	CASAFRGNTEAFF
TRBJ1-5	TRBV19	CASSRTRDRGPNQPQHF
TRBJ1-1	TRBV19	CASSQAGGSMGTEAFF
TRBJ2-1	TRBV11-3	CASSPGLAGVGEQFF
TRBJ2-1	TRBV11-3	CASSPGAGNEQFF
TRBJ1-1	TRBV5-4	CASSYRDRGNAEAFF
TRBJ1-1	TRBV25-1	CASSESGLDTEAFF
TRBJ1-1	TRBV19	CASTPFGEGGEAFF
TRBJ2-5	TRBV6-5	CASSSGQGKTQYF
TRBJ2-1	TRBV5-1	CASSLGGRTVYNEQFF
TRBJ2-1	TRBV5-1	CASSLGQVYNEQFF
TRBJ1-3	TRBV2	CASSLTGISGNTIYF
TRBJ1-1	TRBV11-3	CASSLQGQEAFF
TRBJ2-2	TRBV7-2	CASSSLNRRELFF
TRBJ2-1	TRBV9	CASSVGLRSTYNEQFF
TRBJ2-4	TRBV5-1	CASSLGSSDIQYF
TRBJ2-5	TRBV7-2	CASSAGQGAAETQYF
TRBJ1-1	TRBV6-5	CASSRGSTEAFF
TRBJ1-4	TRBV19	CASSIWNGRDEKLFF
TRBJ2-2	TRBV29-1	CSARGPVGELFF
TRBJ2-1	TRBV3-1/TRBV3-2	CASSRRGLAAYNEQFF
TRBJ2-3	TRBV9	CASSAGTVSTDTQYF
TRBJ1-6	TRBV6-5	CASSYRVVSSPLHF
TRBJ1-6	TRBV5-1	CASSLALSDSPLHF
TRBJ1-1	TRBV7-9	CASSLGGGSNTEAFF
TRBJ2-4	TRBV4-3	CASSQDRGGRGEVKNIQYF
TRBJ2-2	TRBV7-2	CASGRANTGELFF
TRBJ2-6	TRBV2	CASSDNRTPGIGANVLTF
TRBJ1-2	TRBV7-2	CASSRDGGENYGYTF
TRBJ1-1	TRBV3-1/TRBV3-2	CASSQGFEGGLNTEAFF
TRBJ2-3	TRBV18	CASSPMAGEDTQYF